The rows below give T cell receptor beta chains drawn from one sample of a study of low-dose radiotherapy and immunotherapy resistance in tumors. MiXCR was run by TCRdb on the reads, yielding one entry per CDR3 protein. The sample comprises over 65,000 distinct CDR3 sequences, roughly a sixth of which are singletons, and less than 3.5% rests with the top ten. Sequencing used PBMCs, obtained before treatment. The receptors originated from a male donor with prostate cancer. Both conserved end residues are part of each CDR3. A D gene is named only where the DNA matches it firmly. Clone size is not always given. Where it is, it says once, few, many or a class for expanded clones.

D gene: NA
clone size: many
J gene: TRBJ2-1
V gene: TRBV7-2
CDR3 DNA: TGTGCCAGCAGCTTAGCACTAGCCCCGGGCAATGAGCAGTTCTTC
CDR3 protein: CASSLALAPGNEQFF

D gene: TRBD1
clone size: many
J gene: TRBJ2-2
V gene: TRBV19
CDR3 DNA: TGTGCCACCTCGGACAGGGGGAACACCGGGGAGCTGTTTTTT
CDR3 protein: CATSDRGNTGELFF

D gene: NA
clone size: NA
J gene: TRBJ2-1
V gene: TRBV5-1
CDR3 DNA: TGCGCCAGCAGCTTGGTACTAGCCAGGGGGTCTTACAATGAGCAGTTCTTC
CDR3 protein: CASSLVLARGSYNEQFF

D gene: NA
clone size: few
J gene: TRBJ2-1
V gene: TRBV7-9
CDR3 DNA: TGTGCCAGCAGCCCAATTGGGGAGACCGGGGTGGAGCAGTTCTTC
CDR3 protein: CASSPIGETGVEQFF

D gene: TRBD1
clone size: NA
J gene: TRBJ2-2
V gene: TRBV6-2/TRBV6-3
CDR3 DNA: TGTGCCCTGGACAGGGGGCGGACCACCGGGGAGCTGTTTTTT
CDR3 protein: CALDRGRTTGELFF

D gene: TRBD1
clone size: many
J gene: TRBJ1-5
V gene: TRBV3-1
CDR3 DNA: TGTGCCAGCAGCCAAGGCCCAGGGGGACATCAGCCCCAGCATTTT
CDR3 protein: CASSQGPGGHQPQHF

D gene: TRBD1
clone size: many
J gene: TRBJ2-2
V gene: TRBV5-1
CDR3 DNA: TGCGCCAGCAGCTCCGGGACAGGGGCTTCTGGGACCGGGGAGCTGTTTTTT
CDR3 protein: CASSSGTGASGTGELFF

D gene: NA
clone size: many
J gene: TRBJ1-2
V gene: TRBV12-3/TRBV12-4
CDR3 DNA: TGTGCCAGCAGTCGATGGCCGGGCTATGGCTACACCTTC
CDR3 protein: CASSRWPGYGYTF

D gene: NA
clone size: many
J gene: TRBJ1-1
V gene: TRBV14
CDR3 DNA: TGTGCCAGCAGCGTATTGAAGAACACTGAAGCTTTCTTT
CDR3 protein: CASSVLKNTEAFF

D gene: TRBD2
clone size: many
J gene: TRBJ2-1
V gene: TRBV19
CDR3 DNA: TGTGCCAGTAGTTCGCGGGGGGCTGTAAATGAGCAGTTCTTC
CDR3 protein: CASSSRGAVNEQFF

D gene: NA
clone size: many
J gene: TRBJ2-7
V gene: TRBV7-2
CDR3 DNA: TGTGCCAGCAGCTCCACTTACAGGGCAAGCGAGCAGTACTTC
CDR3 protein: CASSSTYRASEQYF

D gene: TRBD1
clone size: many
J gene: TRBJ2-7
V gene: TRBV18
CDR3 DNA: TGTGCCAGCTCAAACGACAGGGGGCAGGACGAGCAGTACTTC
CDR3 protein: CASSNDRGQDEQYF

D gene: NA
clone size: many
J gene: TRBJ2-3
V gene: TRBV29-1
CDR3 DNA: TGCAGCGTGGACAGCGGTTCAATGGATACGCAGTATTTT
CDR3 protein: CSVDSGSMDTQYF

D gene: TRBD1
clone size: few
J gene: TRBJ1-1
V gene: TRBV7-2
CDR3 DNA: TGTGCCAGCCAGGGGGGGGAAATGAACACTGAAGCTTTCTTT
CDR3 protein: CASQGGEMNTEAFF

D gene: NA
clone size: many
J gene: TRBJ2-1
V gene: TRBV29-1
CDR3 DNA: TGCAGCGTCGCCCAAGCGGTTACAACCTACAATGAGCAGTTCTTC
CDR3 protein: CSVAQAVTTYNEQFF

D gene: NA
clone size: many
J gene: TRBJ2-7
V gene: TRBV6-5
CDR3 DNA: TGTGCCAGCAGGCACGGGACCTACGAGCAGTACTTC
CDR3 protein: CASRHGTYEQYF

D gene: TRBD2
clone size: many
J gene: TRBJ2-3
V gene: TRBV20-1
CDR3 DNA: TGCAGTGCTAGAGATCTCGCTAGCGGATACACAGATACGCAGTATTTT
CDR3 protein: CSARDLASGYTDTQYF

D gene: NA
clone size: NA
J gene: TRBJ2-1
V gene: TRBV24-1
CDR3 DNA: TGTGCCACCAGTGATTTGGGGTGGGAGCAGTTCTTC
CDR3 protein: CATSDLGWEQFF

D gene: NA
clone size: many
J gene: TRBJ2-2
V gene: TRBV5-1
CDR3 DNA: TGCGCCAGCAGCGCTAAGGGGGACTGGAACACCGGGGAGCTGTTTTTT
CDR3 protein: CASSAKGDWNTGELFF

D gene: NA
clone size: few
J gene: TRBJ2-2
V gene: TRBV19
CDR3 DNA: TGTGCCAGTACCCCCCGGACTACGAACACCGGGGAGCTGTTTTTT
CDR3 protein: CASTPRTTNTGELFF

D gene: NA
clone size: many
J gene: TRBJ2-1
V gene: TRBV4-1
CDR3 DNA: TGCGCCAGCAGCCCCGACAGGACCTACAATGAGCAGTTCTTC
CDR3 protein: CASSPDRTYNEQFF